Included here is one T cell receptor beta chain sequence, with context. As yet, its antigen is unknown. This sample is part of a study of tumor and adjacent non-tumor tissue in lung cancer. TCRbeta libraries were built with three rounds of nested PCR, modified from ARM-PCR. TCRdb itself ran the multiplex PCR reads through MiXCR, one entry per CDR3 protein. The table includes roughly 75,000 distinct CDR3 sequences, about four fifths detected once. Germline V gene lookup returns CDR1 DFQATT and CDR2 SNEGSKA (reference sequence). V shed 6 bases and J shed 1 base, with 21 bases lying between them. The CDR3 extends over 16 amino acids. No cell sorting was done before RNA was extracted from the tissue. More than 3 cm separated this lung sample from the edge of the tumor. Findings and limits, study-wide: Higher tumor TCR diversity was associated with shorter survival. Normal lung showed higher cumulative top 100 clone frequency than tumor.

Sequencing used distant non-tumor lung tissue. This TCR derives from a man between 60 and 70 years old with non-small cell lung cancer. The chain couples TRBV20-1 to TRBJ1-1; D is uncertain. The CDR3 coding sequence is TGCAGTGCCCCGACCGGGATTCAGATCACGAACACTGAAGCTTTCTTT. Translated: CSAPTGIQITNTEAFF.